Listed below are T cell receptor beta chains from one sample, sequenced in a study of CXCR3-negative and CXCR3-positive naive CD8 T cells. One entry per CDR3 protein, without DNA, is what TCRdb gives after re-calling the 5' RACE reads. The listing records 80,000 to 100,000 distinct CDR3 sequences. Sequences were obtained from naive CXCR3+ CD8+ T cells from blood. The origin of the receptors is a human donor in good health. Some clones in this sample may be carry-over from other donors' samples. CDR3s include the opening cysteine and the closing phenylalanine or tryptophan. Each record gives: J gene, V gene, CDR3 protein.

j_call: TRBJ1-4
v_call: TRBV7-8
cdr3_aa: CASSSLGSTNEKLFF

j_call: TRBJ2-5
v_call: TRBV3-1
cdr3_aa: CASSQDTDTRGETQYF

j_call: TRBJ2-7
v_call: TRBV12-3/TRBV12-4
cdr3_aa: CASSAGTETRYF

j_call: TRBJ2-1
v_call: TRBV7-8
cdr3_aa: CASSWGSGGSYNEQFF

j_call: TRBJ1-1
v_call: TRBV6-2/TRBV6-3
cdr3_aa: CASSYAGPNTEAFF

j_call: TRBJ1-2
v_call: TRBV20-1
cdr3_aa: CSAKGPLYGYTF

j_call: TRBJ1-5
v_call: TRBV3-1
cdr3_aa: CASSPPQGQPQHF

j_call: TRBJ2-7
v_call: TRBV6-5
cdr3_aa: CASSPQGDEQYF

j_call: TRBJ2-7
v_call: TRBV10-2
cdr3_aa: CASSVRPGQVIYEQYF

j_call: TRBJ2-5
v_call: TRBV11-2
cdr3_aa: CASSLGAGGDGVETQYF

j_call: TRBJ2-6
v_call: TRBV7-6
cdr3_aa: CASSSGEGHGANVLTF

j_call: TRBJ2-1
v_call: TRBV15
cdr3_aa: CAISTTLETYEQFF

j_call: TRBJ2-1
v_call: TRBV7-8
cdr3_aa: CASSFGGPPYNEQFF

j_call: TRBJ2-7
v_call: TRBV14
cdr3_aa: CASSQDWGDYYEQYF

j_call: TRBJ2-1
v_call: TRBV7-9
cdr3_aa: CASSPDRAFDEQFF

j_call: TRBJ2-6
v_call: TRBV18
cdr3_aa: CASYNKEGLSSGANVLTF

j_call: TRBJ2-7
v_call: TRBV6-2/TRBV6-3
cdr3_aa: CASSFGTDSYEPYF